This TCR beta chain was recovered during a study of beta chain features in type 1 diabetes. With regard to this clone: The antigen is unknown.

Deletions cut 4 bases from V and 3 bases from J, with 13 bases between. This CDR3 region has 15 residues. Per germline, CDR1 MNHNS and CDR2 SASEGT. Study results and limitations: The study found moderately but significantly shorter TCRB CDR3s in all four CD4+ subsets of Type 1 diabetes patients.

Purities over 95% were achieved in all sorted populations. Expressed TCRB transcripts got sequenced, as all isolated RNA was reverse transcribed. The repertoire was sequenced with immunoSEQ multiplex PCR; TCRdb's copy has only in-frame clones and lacks some. Of 25,000 to 30,000 clones listed, 49% are singletons. V and J are TRBV6-1 and TRBJ1-3; possible D gene TRBD1, 5 bases. This clonotype was obtained from a man aged 30 to 45 with type 1 diabetes. The sequenced sample was stem cell memory CD4+ T cells from blood. Here the CDR3 DNA reads TGTGCCAGCAGTGTGATACAGGAGTTTGGAAACACCATATATTTT. Its protein is CASSVIQEFGNTIYF.